Following are 17 T cell receptor beta chains from one sample sequenced in a study of T cell repertoires in cytomegalovirus infection. Antigen specificity for these receptors is unknown. TCRdb used MiXCR to reprocess the reads, holding one entry per CDR3 protein. Of 680,000 or so distinct CDR3 sequences in the sample, approximately 33% were seen once. The sequencing here drew on cultured PBMCs, taken from culture after CMV antigen stimulation. The receptor source for this set is a human donor in good health (CMV status not recorded). Some clones in this sample may be carry-over from other donors' samples.

This clonotype occurred a few times. The chain is built from TRBV7-9 and TRBJ1-4, with 9 bases that match TRBD1. The germline V gene encodes CDR1 SEHNR and CDR2 FQNEAQ (reference sequence). The CDR3 has 15 residues. Losses at the gene ends were 1 base for V and 5 bases for J; bases not matched to a gene: 2. The CDR3 bases are TGTGCCAGCAGCTTAGGACAGGGGGGAAATGAAAAACTGTTTTTT. Translation: CASSLGQGGNEKLFF. Filled out from reference TRBV7-9 and TRBJ1-4, the complete variable domain reads DTGVSQNPRHKITKRGQNVTFRCDPISEHNRLYWYRQTLGQGPEFLTYFQNEAQLEKSRLLSDRFSAERPKGSFSTLEIQRTEQGDSAMYLCASSLGQGGNEKLFFGSGTQLSVL.

The CDR3 nucleotides read TGTGCCATCACTAGGGGAGATACGCAGTATTTT. It specifies CAITRGDTQYF. V gene TRBV10-3 combines with J gene TRBJ2-3; possible D gene TRBD1, 5 bases. The germline CDR1 and CDR2 sequences are ENHRY and SYGVKD. The germline V and J ends were trimmed by 7 bases and 5 bases, with 7 bases remaining between them. This CDR3 comprises 11 residues.

This chain uses TRBV19 with TRBJ2-1; possible D gene TRBD2, 5 bases. Germline V gene sequence: CDR1 LNHDA, CDR2 SQIVND (reference sequence). Trimming cost V 7 bases and J 0 bases, with 22 bases left between them. This CDR3 contains 18 residues. CDR3 region: CASTLGKQNLISYNEQFF. The CDR3 DNA reads TGTGCCAGTACCCTCGGGAAACAGAACCTAATCTCCTACAATGAGCAGTTCTTC.

The chain is built from TRBV7-8 and TRBJ2-3, with 8 bases fitting TRBD2. This CDR3 is built from 19 residues. Germline assignment: CDR1 SGHVS and CDR2 FQNEAQ. The junction had 17 bases not matched to a gene; V was cut back by 5 bases and J by 1 base. DNA of the CDR3: TGTGCCAGCAGCGAGCAGGCGGTAGGGCTAGCGGGCCGCACAGATACGCAGTATTTT. Translated: CASSEQAVGLAGRTDTQYF.

Only a few counts were recorded for this clonotype. J is TRBJ1-2 and V is TRBV7-2, with D perhaps matching TRBD1 (5 bases). Trimming took 5 bases from V and 3 from J, leaving 13 bases between them. This CDR3 contains 14 residues. Germline lookup yields CDR1 SGHTA and CDR2 FQGNSA. The CDR3 protein is CASSPGGDDYGYTF. CDR3 bases: TGTGCCAGCAGCCCGGGGGGGGATGACTATGGCTACACCTTC. The complete variable domain, with remaining parts taken from reference TRBV7-2 and TRBJ1-2, reads GAGVSQSPSNKVTEKGKDVELRCDPISGHTALYWYRQSLGQGLEFLIYFQGNSAPDKSGLPSDRFSAERTGGSVSTLTIQRTQQEDSAVYLCASSPGGDDYGYTFGSGTRLTVV.

The chain carries TRBV28 and TRBJ2-4, with D unresolved. The germline CDR1 and CDR2 sequences are MDHEN and SYDVKM. The V gene lost 5 bases and the J gene lost 11 bases, with 19 bases spanning the gap. This CDR3 contains 14 residues. In nucleotides, the CDR3 is TGTGCCAGCAGTCTACCAAGACCGGGTAATGTTCAGTACTTC. As protein: CASSLPRPGNVQYF. Complete variable domain (other parts from reference TRBV28 and TRBJ2-4): DVKVTQSSRYLVKRTGEKVFLECVQDMDHENMFWYRQDPGLGLRLIYFSYDVKMKEKGDIPEGYSVSREKKERFSLILESASTNQTSMYLCASSLPRPGNVQYFGAGTRLSVL.

V usage is TRBV7-2 and J usage is TRBJ2-1, with TRBD2 matching over 7 bases. There are 15 residues in the CDR3. With 2 bases clipped from V and 7 bases from J, the junction kept 8 bases outside the gene matches. Germline V gene data show CDR1 as SGHTA and CDR2 as FQGNSA. The CDR3 sequence: CASSLMAGVLNEQFF. Here the CDR3 DNA reads TGTGCCAGCAGCTTAATGGCGGGGGTGCTGAATGAGCAGTTCTTC.

V and J are TRBV20-1 and TRBJ2-5; the D gene is possibly TRBD1 (6 bases). V was clipped by 3 bases and J by 5 bases, with 16 bases between them. CDR1 and CDR2 (germline): DFQATT, SNEGSKA (reference sequence). This CDR3 spans 14 amino acids. CDR3 in DNA: TGCAGTGCTAGTGTACAGGGTTCTGTTGAGACCCAGTACTTC. This gives the protein CSASVQGSVETQYF.

This sequence joins TRBV5-1 and TRBJ2-1; 7 bases are a match to TRBD1. Looked up from germline, CDR1 is SGHRS and CDR2 is YFSETQ. V was clipped by 7 bases and J by 9 bases; unmatched bases: 10. CDR3 size: 13 residues. The CDR3 sequence is CASLNRQGGEQFF. The CDR3 DNA is TGCGCCAGCCTTAACCGACAGGGCGGTGAGCAGTTCTTC.

The chain is built from TRBV7-2 and TRBJ2-2; 8 bases are a match to TRBD2. The CDR3 totals 15 residues. Germline assignment: CDR1 SGHTA and CDR2 FQGNSA. Trimming cost V 4 bases and J 1 base; bases outside gene matches: 2. CDR3 residues: CASSYSGMNTGELFF. The CDR3 nucleotides are TGTGCCAGCAGCTATAGCGGGATGAACACCGGGGAGCTGTTTTTT.

This clonotype was detected many times. At one end, the junction sequence differs from germline, possibly due to a read error. The chain employs TRBV12-3 or TRBV12-4 and TRBJ1-1; D gene ambiguous. The CDR3 runs 13 residues. This CDR3 is CASSLVQNTEAFF. CDR3 DNA sequence: TGTGCCAGCAGCTTAGTACAGAACACTGAAGCTTTCTTT.

The V and J genes are TRBV4-2 and TRBJ1-2; D unclear. V was clipped by 4 bases and J by 2 bases, with 14 bases between them. The CDR3 length is 15 residues. Germline V lookup: CDR1 LGHNA, CDR2 YNFKEQ. DNA for the CDR3: TGTGCCAGCAGCCGAGGAGACGGCCAAAACTATGGCTACACCTTC. It is translated as CASSRGDGQNYGYTF.

This clonotype was counted at least ten times. The CDR3 region has the DNA TGTGCCAGCAGCTTAGGGCACCAAAGCAACGAGCAGTACTTC. This gives the protein CASSLGHQSNEQYF. V and J are TRBV7-8 and TRBJ2-7, with D unclear. V was cut by 1 base and J by 5 bases, with 12 bases left in between. Germline V CDR1 and CDR2: SGHVS, FQNEAQ. The CDR3 totals 14 residues.

The chain combines TRBV5-1 with TRBJ1-2; a possible D gene is TRBD1 (6 bases). This CDR3 is 15 amino acids long. Trimming shortened V by 1 base and J by 8 bases, and 18 bases separated the two germline ends. The V gene's germline CDR1 is SGHRS and CDR2 YFSETQ. CDR3 coding DNA: TGCGCCAGCAGCTTGCTGGTTGCAGGGGAGAGCGGCTACACCTTC. This sequence encodes CASSLLVAGESGYTF. Together with reference TRBV5-1 and TRBJ1-2, the CDR3 gives the full variable domain: KAGVTQTPRYLIKTRGQQVTLSCSPISGHRSVSWYQQTPGQGLQFLFEYFSETQRNKGNFPGRFSGRQFSNSRSEMNVSTLELGDSALYLCASSLLVAGESGYTFGSGTRLTVV.

This rearrangement joins TRBV20-1 to TRBJ2-7, with D unresolved. Germline CDR1 reads DFQATT; CDR2 reads SNEGSKA (reference sequence). This CDR3 region has 12 residues. Between the trimmed V and J ends, which lost 5 bases and 2 bases, there was a span of 10 bases. CDR3 nucleotides: TGCAGTGCTGTGGACGGCGCCTACGAGCAGTACTTC. Its translation is CSAVDGAYEQYF.

The chain uses TRBV27 and TRBJ2-1; possible D gene TRBD2, 6 bases. The CDR3 loop spans 13 amino acids. Per the germline V gene, CDR1 is MNHEY and CDR2 is SMNVEV (reference sequence). V was cut by 8 bases and J by 5 bases, with 13 bases left in between. The CDR3 DNA reads TGTGCCAGCGCCGGGACTGGTGACAATGAGCAGTTCTTC. Residues: CASAGTGDNEQFF.

The chain recombines TRBV29-1 with TRBJ1-2; D call uncertain. This CDR3 is built from 12 residues. Between the trimmed V and J ends, which lost 2 bases and 4 bases, there was a span of 8 bases. Germline V lookup: CDR1 SQVTM, CDR2 ANQGSEA. CDR3: CSVETVGYGYTF. The CDR3 DNA sequence: TGCAGCGTTGAAACAGTCGGCTATGGCTACACCTTC.